This T cell receptor beta chain was captured by sequencing in a study of beta chain features in type 1 diabetes. Findings and caveats of the study: Researchers report that Type 1 diabetes patients had moderately but significantly shorter TCRB CDR3s across all four CD4+ subsets. The naive, central memory and Treg TCRB repertoires looked more alike in patients than they did in healthy donors.

Germline CDR1 LNHDA, CDR2 SQIVND (reference sequence). V lost 6 bases, J lost 6 bases, and 9 bases stayed unmatched. The CDR3 totals 14 residues. This clone was observed a handful of times. Its specificity is unknown. Every isolated RNA sample was fully reverse transcribed, so sequencing captured expressed TCRB transcripts. The assay was immunoSEQ multiplex PCR, and TCRdb's table has in-frame clones only and misses some. The sample records under 900,000 clones, about a sixth being singletons. This chain joins TRBV19 and TRBJ2-3; 7 positions match TRBD1. This sequence was found in a woman younger than 30 in good health. Sequenced sample: naive CD4+ T cells from blood. In DNA, the CDR3 is TGTGCCAGTAGAAGATCCGGGACAGTCGATACGCAGTATTTT. Its translation: CASRRSGTVDTQYF.